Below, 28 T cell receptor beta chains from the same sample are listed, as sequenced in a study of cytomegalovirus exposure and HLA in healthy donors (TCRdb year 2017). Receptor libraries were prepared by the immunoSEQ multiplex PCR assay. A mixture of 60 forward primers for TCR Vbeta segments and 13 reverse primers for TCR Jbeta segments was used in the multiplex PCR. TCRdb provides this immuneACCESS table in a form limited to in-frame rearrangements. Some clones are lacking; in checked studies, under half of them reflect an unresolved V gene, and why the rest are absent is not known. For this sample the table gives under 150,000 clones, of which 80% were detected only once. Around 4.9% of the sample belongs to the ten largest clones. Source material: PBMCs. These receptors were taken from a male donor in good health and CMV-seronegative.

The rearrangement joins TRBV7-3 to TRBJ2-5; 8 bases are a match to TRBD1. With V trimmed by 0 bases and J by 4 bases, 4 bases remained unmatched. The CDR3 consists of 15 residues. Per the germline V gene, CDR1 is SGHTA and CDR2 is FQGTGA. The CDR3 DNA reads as TGTGCCAGCAGCTTAACGGCAGGGGGCGTAGAGACCCAGTACTTC. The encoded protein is CASSLTAGGVETQYF.

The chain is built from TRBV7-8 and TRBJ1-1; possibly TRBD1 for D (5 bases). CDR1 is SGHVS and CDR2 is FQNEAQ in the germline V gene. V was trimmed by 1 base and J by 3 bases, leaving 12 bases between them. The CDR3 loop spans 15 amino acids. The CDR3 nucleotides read TGTGCCAGCAGCTTAGAGGTCGGAGGGGACACTGAAGCTTTCTTT. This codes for CASSLEVGGDTEAFF.

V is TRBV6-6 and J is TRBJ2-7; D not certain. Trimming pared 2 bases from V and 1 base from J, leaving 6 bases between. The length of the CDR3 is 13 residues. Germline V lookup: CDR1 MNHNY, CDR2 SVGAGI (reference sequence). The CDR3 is CASSYDLSYEQYF. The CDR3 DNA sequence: TGTGCCAGCAGTTACGATCTATCCTACGAGCAGTACTTC.

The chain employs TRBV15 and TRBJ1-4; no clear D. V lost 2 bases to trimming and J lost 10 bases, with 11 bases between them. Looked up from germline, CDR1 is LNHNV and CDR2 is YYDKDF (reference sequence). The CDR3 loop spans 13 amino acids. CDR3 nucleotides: TGTGCCACCAGCAGATCCCAGGTGGGAAAACTGTTTTTT. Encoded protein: CATSRSQVGKLFF. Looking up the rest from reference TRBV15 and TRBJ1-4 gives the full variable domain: DAMVIQNPRYQVTQFGKPVTLSCSQTLNHNVMYWYQQKSSQAPKLLFHYYDKDFNNEADTPDNFQSRRPNTSFCFLDIRSPGLGDTAMYLCATSRSQVGKLFFGSGTQLSVL.

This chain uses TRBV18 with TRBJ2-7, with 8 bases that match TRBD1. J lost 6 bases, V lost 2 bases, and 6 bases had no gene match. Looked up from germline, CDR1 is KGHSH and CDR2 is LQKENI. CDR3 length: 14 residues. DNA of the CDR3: TGTGCCAGCTCACCATTGACAGGGGAAGGCGAGCAGTACTTC. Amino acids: CASSPLTGEGEQYF.

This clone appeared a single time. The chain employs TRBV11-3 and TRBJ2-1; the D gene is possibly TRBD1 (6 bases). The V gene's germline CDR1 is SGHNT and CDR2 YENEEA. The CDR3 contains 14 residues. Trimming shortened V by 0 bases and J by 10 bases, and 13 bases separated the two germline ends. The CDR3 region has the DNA TGTGCCAGCAGCTTAGATCATCAGGGGACGGAGCAGTTCTTC. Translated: CASSLDHQGTEQFF.

This chain's CDR3 is CASSAMPRTGVQFF. The CDR3 DNA is TGTGCCAGCAGCGCAATGCCCCGGACAGGGGTACAGTTCTTC. The rearrangement joins TRBV9 to TRBJ2-1; 9 positions agree with TRBD1. The J segment lost 13 bases and the V segment lost 3 bases, leaving 11 bases of the junction unmatched. This CDR3 is 14 amino acids long. The germline gives CDR1 SGDLS, CDR2 YYNGEE.

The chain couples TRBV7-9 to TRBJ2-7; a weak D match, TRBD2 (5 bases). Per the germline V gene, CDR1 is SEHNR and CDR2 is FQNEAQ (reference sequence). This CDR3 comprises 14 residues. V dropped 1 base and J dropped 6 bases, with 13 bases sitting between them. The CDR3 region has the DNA TGTGCCAGCAGCTTAGTTAGGGAGTCATCCGAGCAGTACTTC. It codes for CASSLVRESSEQYF.

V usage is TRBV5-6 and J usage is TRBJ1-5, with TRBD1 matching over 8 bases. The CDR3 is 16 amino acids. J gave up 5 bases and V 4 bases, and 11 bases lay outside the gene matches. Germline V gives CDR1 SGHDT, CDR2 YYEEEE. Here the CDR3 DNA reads TGTGCCAGCAGCACTAGAAACAGGGGGATCTATCAGCCCCAGCATTTT. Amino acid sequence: CASSTRNRGIYQPQHF.

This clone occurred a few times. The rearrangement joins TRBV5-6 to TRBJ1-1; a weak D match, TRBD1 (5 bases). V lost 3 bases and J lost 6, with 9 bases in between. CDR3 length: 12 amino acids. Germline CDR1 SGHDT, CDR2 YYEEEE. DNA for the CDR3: TGTGCCAGCAGCTGGGGGGAAGCTGAAGCTTTCTTT. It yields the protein CASSWGEAEAFF. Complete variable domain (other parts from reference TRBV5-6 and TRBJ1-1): DAGVTQSPTHLIKTRGQQVTLRCSPKSGHDTVSWYQQALGQGPQFIFQYYEEEERQRGNFPDRFSGHQFPNYSSELNVNALLLGDSALYLCASSWGEAEAFFGQGTRLTVV.

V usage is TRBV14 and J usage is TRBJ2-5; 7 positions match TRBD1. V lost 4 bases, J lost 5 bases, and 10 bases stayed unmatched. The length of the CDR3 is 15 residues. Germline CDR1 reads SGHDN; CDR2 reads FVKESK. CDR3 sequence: CASSPGQFQGETQYF. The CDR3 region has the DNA TGTGCCAGCAGCCCGGGACAGTTCCAGGGGGAGACCCAGTACTTC.

The DNA of the CDR3 is TGTGCCAGCAGCTTAGGGGAAGGACAGGTCGGGAACATTCAGTACTTC. It translates to CASSLGEGQVGNIQYF. The gene calls are TRBV7-8 and TRBJ2-4, with 7 positions matching TRBD1. The J segment lost 7 bases and the V segment lost 1 base, leaving 10 bases of the junction unmatched. Germline V gene data show CDR1 as SGHVS and CDR2 as FQNEAQ. CDR3 size: 16 residues.

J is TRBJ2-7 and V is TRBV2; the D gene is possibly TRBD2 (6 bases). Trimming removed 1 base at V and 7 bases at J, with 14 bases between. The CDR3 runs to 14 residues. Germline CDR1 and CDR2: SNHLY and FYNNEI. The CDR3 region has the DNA TGTGCCAGCAGTGAAGATATACCGGGGGTTGAGCAGTACTTC. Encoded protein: CASSEDIPGVEQYF.

In DNA, the CDR3 is TGTGCCAGCAGCTCTAGACAGGGTTGGTCCGGGGAGCTGTTTTTT. Translating gives CASSSRQGWSGELFF. V is TRBV5-8 and J is TRBJ2-2, with 7 bases identical to TRBD1. CDR3 length equals 15 residues. Germline V CDR1 and CDR2: SGHTS, YDEGEE. V was pared by 3 bases and J by 6 bases, with 8 bases of the junction left unmatched.

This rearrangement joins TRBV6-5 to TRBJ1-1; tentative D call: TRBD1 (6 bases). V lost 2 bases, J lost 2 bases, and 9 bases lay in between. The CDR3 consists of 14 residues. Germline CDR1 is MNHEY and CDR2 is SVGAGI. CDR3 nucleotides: TGTGCCAGCAGTTACCAGGACAGAAACACTGAAGCTTTCTTT. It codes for CASSYQDRNTEAFF.

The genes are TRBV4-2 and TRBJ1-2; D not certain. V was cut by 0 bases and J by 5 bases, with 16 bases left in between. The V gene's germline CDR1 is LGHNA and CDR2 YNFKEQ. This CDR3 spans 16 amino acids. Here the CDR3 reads CASSQDITAGGYGYTF. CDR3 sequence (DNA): TGTGCCAGCAGCCAAGATATTACAGCGGGAGGTTATGGCTACACCTTC.

The chain's CDR3 is CASSRHTRGAYNEQFF. CDR3 sequence (DNA): TGTGCCAGCAGCAGACACACTCGGGGGGCCTACAATGAGCAGTTCTTC. The rearrangement links TRBV11-2 to TRBJ2-1; 7 bases line up with TRBD2. V dropped 5 bases and J dropped 2; count of bases not matched to a gene: 9. Germline CDR1 reads SGHAT; CDR2 reads FQNNGV. The CDR3 spans 16 residues.

CDR3 protein: CASSQEEANYGYTF. The DNA of the CDR3 is TGCGCCAGCAGCCAAGAGGAGGCTAACTATGGCTACACCTTC. The rearrangement uses TRBV4-1 and TRBJ1-2; D remains unclear. Germline V CDR1 and CDR2: MGHRA, YSYEKL. The CDR3 is made up of 14 amino acids. V was pared by 0 bases and J by 0 bases, with 5 bases between.

The CDR3 sequence is CASSETRAPGNTIYF. CDR3 DNA sequence: TGTGCCAGCAGTGAAACCAGGGCCCCTGGAAACACCATATATTTT. V is TRBV2 and J is TRBJ1-3; TRBD1 might be the D (5 bases). The germline V gene encodes CDR1 SNHLY and CDR2 FYNNEI. Trimming left V 2 bases short and J 2 bases short, with 10 bases between. The CDR3 spans 15 residues.

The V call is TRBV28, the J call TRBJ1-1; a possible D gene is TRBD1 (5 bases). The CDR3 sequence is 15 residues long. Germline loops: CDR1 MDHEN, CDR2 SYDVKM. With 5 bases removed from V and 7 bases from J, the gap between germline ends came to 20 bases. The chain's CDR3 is CASSPPSWGGLEAFF. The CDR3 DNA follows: TGTGCCAGCAGTCCCCCCAGTTGGGGGGGACTTGAAGCTTTCTTT.

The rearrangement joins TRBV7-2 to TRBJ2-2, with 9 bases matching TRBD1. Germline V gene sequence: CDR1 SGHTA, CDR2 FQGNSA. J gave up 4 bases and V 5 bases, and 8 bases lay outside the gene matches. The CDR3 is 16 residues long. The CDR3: CASSLMGQGATGELFF. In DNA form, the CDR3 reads TGTGCCAGCAGCCTGATGGGACAGGGAGCCACCGGGGAGCTGTTTTTT.

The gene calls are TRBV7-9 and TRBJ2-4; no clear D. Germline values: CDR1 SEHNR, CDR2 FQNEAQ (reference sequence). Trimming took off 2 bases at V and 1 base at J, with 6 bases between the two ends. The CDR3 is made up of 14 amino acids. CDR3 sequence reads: CASSLSEAKNIQYF. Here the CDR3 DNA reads TGTGCCAGCAGCTTATCGGAGGCCAAAAACATTCAGTACTTC.

DNA of the CDR3: TGCAGCGTTGCAGGACTAGCGGGGCTCCAAGAGACCCAGTACTTC. The encoded protein is CSVAGLAGLQETQYF. The chain combines TRBV29-1 with TRBJ2-5, with 12 positions matching TRBD2. Germline lookup yields CDR1 SQVTM and CDR2 ANQGSEA. The CDR3 totals 15 residues. V was pared by 4 bases and J by 1 base, with 4 bases of the junction left unmatched.

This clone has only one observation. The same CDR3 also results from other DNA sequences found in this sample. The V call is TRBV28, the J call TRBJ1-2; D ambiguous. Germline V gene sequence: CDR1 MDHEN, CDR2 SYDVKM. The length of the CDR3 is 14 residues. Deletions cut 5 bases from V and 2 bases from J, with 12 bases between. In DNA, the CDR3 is TGTGCCAGCAGTCGGGGAGGGAGCAACTATGGCTACACCTTC. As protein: CASSRGGSNYGYTF.

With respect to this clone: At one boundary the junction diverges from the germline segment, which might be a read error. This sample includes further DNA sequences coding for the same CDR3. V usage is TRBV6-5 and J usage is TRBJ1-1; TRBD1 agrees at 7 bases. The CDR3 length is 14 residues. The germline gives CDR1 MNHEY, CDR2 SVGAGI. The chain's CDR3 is CASSPTGVKTEAFF. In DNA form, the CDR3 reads TGTGCCAGCAGTCCTACAGGGGTAAAGACTGAAGCCTTCTTT.

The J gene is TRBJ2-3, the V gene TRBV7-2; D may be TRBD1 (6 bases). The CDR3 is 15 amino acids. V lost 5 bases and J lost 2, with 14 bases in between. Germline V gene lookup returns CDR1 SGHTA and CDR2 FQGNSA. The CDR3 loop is CASSPGTQFTDTQYF. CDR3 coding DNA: TGTGCCAGCAGCCCCGGGACACAATTCACAGATACGCAGTATTTT.

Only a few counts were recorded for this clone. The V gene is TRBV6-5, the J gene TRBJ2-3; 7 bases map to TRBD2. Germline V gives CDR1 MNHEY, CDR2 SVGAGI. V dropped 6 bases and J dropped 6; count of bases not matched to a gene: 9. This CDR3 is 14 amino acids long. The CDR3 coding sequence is TGTGCCAGCAGAAGATATGGGGGAGGGGATACGCAGTATTTT. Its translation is CASRRYGGGDTQYF.

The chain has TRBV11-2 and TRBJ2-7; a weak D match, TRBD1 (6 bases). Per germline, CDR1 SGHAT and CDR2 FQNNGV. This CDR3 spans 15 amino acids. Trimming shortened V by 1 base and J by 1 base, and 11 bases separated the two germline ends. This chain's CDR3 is CASSLGQVPSYEQYF. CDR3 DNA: TGTGCCAGCAGCTTAGGACAGGTTCCTTCCTACGAGCAGTACTTC. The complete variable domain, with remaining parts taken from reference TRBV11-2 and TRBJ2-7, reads EAGVAQSPRYKIIEKRQSVAFWCNPISGHATLYWYQQILGQGPKLLIQFQNNGVVDDSQLPKDRFSAERLKGVDSTLKIQPAKLEDSAVYLCASSLGQVPSYEQYFGPGTRLTVT.